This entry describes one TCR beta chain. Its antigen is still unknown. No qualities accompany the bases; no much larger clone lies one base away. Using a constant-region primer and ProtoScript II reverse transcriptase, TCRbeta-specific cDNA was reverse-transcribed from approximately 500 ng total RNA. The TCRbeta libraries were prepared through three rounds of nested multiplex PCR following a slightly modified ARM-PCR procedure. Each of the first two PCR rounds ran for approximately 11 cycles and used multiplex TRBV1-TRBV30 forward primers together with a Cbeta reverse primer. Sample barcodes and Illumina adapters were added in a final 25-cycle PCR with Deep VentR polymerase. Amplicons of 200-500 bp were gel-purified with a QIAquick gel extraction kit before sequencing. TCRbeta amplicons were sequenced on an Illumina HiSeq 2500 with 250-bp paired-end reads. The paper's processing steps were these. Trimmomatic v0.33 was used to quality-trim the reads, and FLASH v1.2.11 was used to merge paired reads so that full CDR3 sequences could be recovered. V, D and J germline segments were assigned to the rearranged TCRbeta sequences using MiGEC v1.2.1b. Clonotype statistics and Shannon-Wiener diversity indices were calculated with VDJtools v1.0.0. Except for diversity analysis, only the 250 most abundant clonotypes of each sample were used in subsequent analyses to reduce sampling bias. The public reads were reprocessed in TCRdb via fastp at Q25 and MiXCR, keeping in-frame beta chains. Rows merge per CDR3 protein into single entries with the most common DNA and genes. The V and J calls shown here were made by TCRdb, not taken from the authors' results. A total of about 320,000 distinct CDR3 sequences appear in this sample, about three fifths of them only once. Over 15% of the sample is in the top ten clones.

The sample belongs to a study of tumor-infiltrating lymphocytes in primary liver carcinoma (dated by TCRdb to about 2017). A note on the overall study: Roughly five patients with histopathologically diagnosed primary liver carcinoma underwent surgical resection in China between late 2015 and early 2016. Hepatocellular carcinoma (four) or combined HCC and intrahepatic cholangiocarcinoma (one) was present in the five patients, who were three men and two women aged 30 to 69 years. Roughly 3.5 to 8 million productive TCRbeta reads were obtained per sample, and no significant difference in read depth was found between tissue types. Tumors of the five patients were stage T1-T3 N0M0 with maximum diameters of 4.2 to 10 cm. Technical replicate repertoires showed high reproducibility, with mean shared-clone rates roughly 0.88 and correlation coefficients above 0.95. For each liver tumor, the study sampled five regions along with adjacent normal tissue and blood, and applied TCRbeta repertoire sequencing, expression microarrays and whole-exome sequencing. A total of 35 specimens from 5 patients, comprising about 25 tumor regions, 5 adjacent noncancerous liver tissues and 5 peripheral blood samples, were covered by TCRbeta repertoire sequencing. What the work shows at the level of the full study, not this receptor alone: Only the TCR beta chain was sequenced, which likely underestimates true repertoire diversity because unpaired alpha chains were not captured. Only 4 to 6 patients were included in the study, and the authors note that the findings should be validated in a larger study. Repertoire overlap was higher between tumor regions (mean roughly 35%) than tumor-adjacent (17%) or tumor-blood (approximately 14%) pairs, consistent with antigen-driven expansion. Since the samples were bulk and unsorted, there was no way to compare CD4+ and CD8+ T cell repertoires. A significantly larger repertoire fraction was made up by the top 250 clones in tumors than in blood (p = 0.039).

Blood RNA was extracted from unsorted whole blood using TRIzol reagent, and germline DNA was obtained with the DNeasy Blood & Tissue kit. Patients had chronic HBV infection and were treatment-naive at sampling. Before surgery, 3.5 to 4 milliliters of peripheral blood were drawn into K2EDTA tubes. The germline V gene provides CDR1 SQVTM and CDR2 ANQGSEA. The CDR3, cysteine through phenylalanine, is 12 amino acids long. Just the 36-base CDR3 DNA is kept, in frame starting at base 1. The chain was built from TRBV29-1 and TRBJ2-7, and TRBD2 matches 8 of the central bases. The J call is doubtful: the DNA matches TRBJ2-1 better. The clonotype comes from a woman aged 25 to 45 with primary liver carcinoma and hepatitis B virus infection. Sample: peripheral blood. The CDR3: CSVECTGGEQFF. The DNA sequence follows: TGCAGCGTTGAGTGCACGGGGGGGGAGCAGTTCTTC.